One and the same sample provided the 6 T cell receptor beta chains below, sequenced in a study of blood T cell repertoires in COVID-19. Profiled with immunoSEQ multiplex PCR; TCRdb holds only in-frame clones, not every one. The sample contains over 450,000 clones, about 88% of which appear only once. Sample: peripheral blood. Receptors originate from a woman aged 50 to 60 with COVID-19, enrolled during active disease.

This chain's CDR3 is CATSDADSSNQPQHF. CDR3 bases: TGTGCCACCAGTGATGCCGACAGTTCCAATCAGCCCCAGCATTTT. The genes are TRBV24-1 and TRBJ1-5; TRBD1 might be the D (5 bases). The CDR3 sequence is 15 residues long. Looked up from germline, CDR1 is KGHDR and CDR2 is SFDVKD. V was pared by 3 bases and J by 3 bases, with 11 bases between.

V is TRBV6-5 and J is TRBJ1-2, with 10 bases aligning to TRBD1. V lost 7 bases and J lost 4; bases outside the gene matches: 6. CDR1 MNHEY and CDR2 SVGAGI come from the germline V gene. The CDR3 has 14 residues. Here the CDR3 reads CASKRDRGLYGYTF. The CDR3, as DNA: TGTGCCAGCAAACGGGACAGGGGTCTCTATGGCTACACCTTC.

The chain links TRBV9 to TRBJ2-7, with TRBD1 matching over 9 bases. Germline trimming cut 4 bases from V and 3 bases from J; bases unmatched to any gene: 8. Germline CDR1 is SGDLS and CDR2 is YYNGEE. The CDR3 loop spans 15 amino acids. The CDR3 DNA reads as TGTGCCAGCAGCCCCGGGACAGGGACGAACTACGAGCAGTACTTC. Translation: CASSPGTGTNYEQYF.

The J gene is TRBJ1-2, the V gene TRBV6-6; 7 bases align to TRBD1. After removal of 6 bases from V and 0 bases from J, the junction contained 7 bases not matched to a gene. The CDR3 has 15 amino acids. Per germline, CDR1 MNHNY and CDR2 SVGAGI (reference sequence). The CDR3 region has the DNA TGTGCCAGCAGGCTTACCGGGACAGCTAACTATGGCTACACCTTC. This translates into CASRLTGTANYGYTF.

The chain links TRBV28 to TRBJ1-6; D is perhaps TRBD1 (6 bases). Trimming shortened V by 2 bases and J by 2 bases, and 13 bases separated the two germline ends. The CDR3 has 17 amino acids. Germline loops: CDR1 MDHEN, CDR2 SYDVKM. DNA of the CDR3: TGTGCCAGCAGTTTACTCTCGACAGGCACCTATAATTCACCCCTCCACTTT. Translating it yields CASSLLSTGTYNSPLHF.

The chain combines TRBV4-1 with TRBJ2-1, with 9 bases aligning to TRBD2. Trimming removed 4 bases from V and 5 bases from J; junction bases left unmatched: 9. The CDR3 contains 16 residues. Per germline, CDR1 MGHRA and CDR2 YSYEKL. The CDR3: CASSRTQAGGNNEQFF. The CDR3 bases are TGCGCCAGCAGCCGAACTCAAGCGGGGGGCAACAATGAGCAGTTCTTC.